This TCR beta chain was recorded in a study of control samples from healthy donors and cancer patients. The assay was immunoSEQ multiplex PCR, and TCRdb's table has in-frame clones only and misses some. Of about 410,000 clones detected, approximately 92% appear once; the ten largest clones hold around 6.4%. This CDR3 is 14 amino acids long. After removal of 5 bases from V and 8 bases from J, the junction contained 9 bases not matched to a gene. Per germline, CDR1 SNHLY and CDR2 FYNNEI. This TCR was sampled from a man between 35 and 55 years old with head and neck cancer. Material for sequencing was PBMCs. The gene calls are TRBV2 and TRBJ1-2; 9 positions agree with TRBD1. CDR3 bases: TGTGCCAGCAGTCTGGAGGGACAGGGTAGCGGCTACACCTTC. Translating it yields CASSLEGQGSGYTF.